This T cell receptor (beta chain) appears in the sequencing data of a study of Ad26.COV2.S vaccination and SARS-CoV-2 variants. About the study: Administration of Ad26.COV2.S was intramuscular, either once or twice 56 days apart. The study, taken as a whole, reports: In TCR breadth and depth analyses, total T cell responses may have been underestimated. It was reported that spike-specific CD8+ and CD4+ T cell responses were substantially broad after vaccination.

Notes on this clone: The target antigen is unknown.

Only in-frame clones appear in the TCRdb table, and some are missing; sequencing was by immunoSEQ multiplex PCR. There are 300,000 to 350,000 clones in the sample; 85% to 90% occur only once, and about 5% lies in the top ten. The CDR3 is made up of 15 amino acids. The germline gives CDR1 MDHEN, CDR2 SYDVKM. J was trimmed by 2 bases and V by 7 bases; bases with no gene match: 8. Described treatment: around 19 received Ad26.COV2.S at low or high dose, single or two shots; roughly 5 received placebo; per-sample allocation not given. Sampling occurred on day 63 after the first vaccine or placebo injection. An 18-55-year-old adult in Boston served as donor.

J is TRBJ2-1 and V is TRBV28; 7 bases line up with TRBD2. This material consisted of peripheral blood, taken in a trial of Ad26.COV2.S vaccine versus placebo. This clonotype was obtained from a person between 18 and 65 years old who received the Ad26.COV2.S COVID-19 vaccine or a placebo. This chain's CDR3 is CASITSGAAYNEQFF. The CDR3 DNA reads TGTGCCAGCATCACAAGCGGGGCCGCCTACAATGAGCAGTTCTTC.